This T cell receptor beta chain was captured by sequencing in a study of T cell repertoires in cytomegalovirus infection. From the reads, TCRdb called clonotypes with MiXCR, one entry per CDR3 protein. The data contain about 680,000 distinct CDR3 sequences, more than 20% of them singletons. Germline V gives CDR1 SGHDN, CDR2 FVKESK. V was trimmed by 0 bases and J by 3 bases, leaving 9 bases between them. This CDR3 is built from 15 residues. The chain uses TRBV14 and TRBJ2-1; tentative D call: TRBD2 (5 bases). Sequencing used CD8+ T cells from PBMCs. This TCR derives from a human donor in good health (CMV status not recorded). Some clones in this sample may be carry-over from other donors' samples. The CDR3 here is CASSQEVEDYNEQFF. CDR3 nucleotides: TGTGCCAGCAGCCAAGAGGTGGAGGACTACAATGAGCAGTTCTTC.